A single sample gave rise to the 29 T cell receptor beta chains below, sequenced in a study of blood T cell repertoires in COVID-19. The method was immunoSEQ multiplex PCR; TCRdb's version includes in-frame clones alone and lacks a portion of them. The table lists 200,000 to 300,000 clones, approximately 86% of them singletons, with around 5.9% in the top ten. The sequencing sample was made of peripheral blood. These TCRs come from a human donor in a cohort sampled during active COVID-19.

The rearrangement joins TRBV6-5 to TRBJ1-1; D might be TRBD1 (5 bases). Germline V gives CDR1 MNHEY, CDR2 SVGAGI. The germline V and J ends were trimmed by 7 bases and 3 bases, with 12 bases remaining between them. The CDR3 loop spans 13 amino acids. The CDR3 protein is CASTNGGDTEAFF. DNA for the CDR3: TGTGCCAGCACCAACGGAGGGGACACTGAAGCTTTCTTT.

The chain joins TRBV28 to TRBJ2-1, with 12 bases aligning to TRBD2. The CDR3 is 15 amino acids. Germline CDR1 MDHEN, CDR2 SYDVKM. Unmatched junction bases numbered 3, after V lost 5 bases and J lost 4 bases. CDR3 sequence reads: CASSPLAGGYNEQFF. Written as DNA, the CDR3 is TGTGCCAGCAGTCCTCTAGCGGGAGGGTACAATGAGCAGTTCTTC.

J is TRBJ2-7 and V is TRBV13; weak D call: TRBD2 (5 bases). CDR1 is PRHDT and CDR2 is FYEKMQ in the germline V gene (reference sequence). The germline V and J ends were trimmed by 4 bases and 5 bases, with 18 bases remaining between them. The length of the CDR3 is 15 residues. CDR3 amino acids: CASSSSSLPLDEQYF. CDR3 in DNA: TGTGCCAGCAGCTCATCTAGCCTCCCCCTCGACGAGCAGTACTTC.

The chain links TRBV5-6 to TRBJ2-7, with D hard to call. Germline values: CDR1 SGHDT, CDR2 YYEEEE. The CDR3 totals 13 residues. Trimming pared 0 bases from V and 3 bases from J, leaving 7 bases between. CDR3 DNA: TGTGCCAGCAGCTTGGCGTACGGCTACGAGCAGTACTTC. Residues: CASSLAYGYEQYF.

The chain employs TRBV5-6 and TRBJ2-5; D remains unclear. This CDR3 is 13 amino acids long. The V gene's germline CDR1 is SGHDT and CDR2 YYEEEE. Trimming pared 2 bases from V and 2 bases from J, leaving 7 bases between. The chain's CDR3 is CASSFSVQETQYF. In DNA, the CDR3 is TGTGCCAGCAGCTTTTCTGTTCAAGAGACCCAGTACTTC.

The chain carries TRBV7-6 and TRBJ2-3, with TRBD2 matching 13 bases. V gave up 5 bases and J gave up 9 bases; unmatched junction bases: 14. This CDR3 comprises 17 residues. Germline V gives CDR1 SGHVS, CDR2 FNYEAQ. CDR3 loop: CASSPNTGTSGIGTQYF. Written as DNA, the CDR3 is TGTGCCAGCAGCCCCAATACCGGGACTAGCGGGATCGGGACGCAGTATTTT.

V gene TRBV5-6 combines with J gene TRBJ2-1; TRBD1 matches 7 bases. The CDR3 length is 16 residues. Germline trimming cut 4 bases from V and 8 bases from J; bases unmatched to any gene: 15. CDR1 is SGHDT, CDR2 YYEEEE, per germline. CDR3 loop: CASSALLASQGDEQFF. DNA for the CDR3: TGTGCCAGCAGCGCGCTCCTAGCATCCCAGGGGGATGAGCAGTTCTTC. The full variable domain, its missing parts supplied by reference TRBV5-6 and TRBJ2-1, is DAGVTQSPTHLIKTRGQQVTLRCSPKSGHDTVSWYQQALGQGPQFIFQYYEEEERQRGNFPDRFSGHQFPNYSSELNVNALLLGDSALYLCASSALLASQGDEQFFGPGTRLTVL.

The CDR3, as DNA: TGTGCCAGCAGTACCGAATCAGGTCAGCCCCAGCATTTT. It specifies CASSTESGQPQHF. The rearrangement links TRBV6-5 to TRBJ1-5; D not resolved. This CDR3 has 13 amino acids. The V and J ends lost 5 bases and 6 bases respectively, with 11 bases between them. CDR1 is MNHEY and CDR2 is SVGAGI in the germline V gene.

CDR3 amino acids: CASRETGYGNTIYF. CDR3 coding DNA: TGTGCCAGCAGAGAAACAGGGTATGGAAACACCATATATTTT. The gene calls are TRBV25-1 and TRBJ1-3, with D maybe TRBD1 (6 bases). The germline V gene has CDR1 MGHDK and CDR2 SYGVNS. The CDR3 extends over 14 amino acids. V was shortened by 6 bases and J by 3 bases, with 12 bases between the two germline ends.

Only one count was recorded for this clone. The CDR3 coding sequence is TGTGCCAGCAGGCCCCGTGGCACTAGCGGGCCCAGCACCGGGGAGCTGTTTTTT. As protein: CASRPRGTSGPSTGELFF. The V gene is TRBV21-1, the J gene TRBJ2-2; the DNA was not compared with TRBD2, the D call given in the table. TRBV21-1 is deemed a pseudogene. This CDR3 has 18 residues.

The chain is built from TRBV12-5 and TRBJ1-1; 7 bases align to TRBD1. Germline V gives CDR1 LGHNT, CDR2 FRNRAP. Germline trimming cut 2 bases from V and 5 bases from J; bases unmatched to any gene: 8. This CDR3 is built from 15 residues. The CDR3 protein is CASGLRSGGWTEAFF. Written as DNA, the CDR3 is TGTGCTAGTGGTTTGAGGTCAGGGGGTTGGACTGAAGCTTTCTTT.

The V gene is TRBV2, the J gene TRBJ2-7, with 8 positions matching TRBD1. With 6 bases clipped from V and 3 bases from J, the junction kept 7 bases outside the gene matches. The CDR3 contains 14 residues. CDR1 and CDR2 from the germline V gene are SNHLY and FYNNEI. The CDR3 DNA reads TGTGCCAGCAGGAAACAGGGGACAGGCTACGAGCAGTACTTC. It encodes CASRKQGTGYEQYF. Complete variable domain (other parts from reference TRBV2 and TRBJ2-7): EPEVTQTPSHQVTQMGQEVILRCVPISNHLYFYWYRQILGQKVEFLVSFYNNEISEKSEIFDDQFSVERPDGSNFTLKIRSTKLEDSAMYFCASRKQGTGYEQYFGPGTRLTVT.

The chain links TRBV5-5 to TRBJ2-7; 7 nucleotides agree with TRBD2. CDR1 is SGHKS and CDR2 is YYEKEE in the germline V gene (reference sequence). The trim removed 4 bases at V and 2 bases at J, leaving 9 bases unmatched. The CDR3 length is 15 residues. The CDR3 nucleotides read TGTGCCAGCAGCCCCTCGGGGGGTCTTACCTACGAGCAGTACTTC. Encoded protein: CASSPSGGLTYEQYF.

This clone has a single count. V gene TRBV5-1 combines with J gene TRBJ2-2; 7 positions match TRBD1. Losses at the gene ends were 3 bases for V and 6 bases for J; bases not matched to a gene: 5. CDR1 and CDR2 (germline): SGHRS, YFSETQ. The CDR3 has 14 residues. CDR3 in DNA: TGCGCCAGCAGCTCCGGGACAGTGGCCGGGGAGCTGTTTTTT. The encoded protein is CASSSGTVAGELFF.

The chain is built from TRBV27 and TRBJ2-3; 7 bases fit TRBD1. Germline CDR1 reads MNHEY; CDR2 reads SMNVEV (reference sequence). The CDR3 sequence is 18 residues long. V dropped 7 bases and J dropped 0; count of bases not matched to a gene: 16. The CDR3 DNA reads TGTGCCAGCATCGCGAAGTACAGGGGAGTATCTAGCACAGATACGCAGTATTTT. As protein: CASIAKYRGVSSTDTQYF.

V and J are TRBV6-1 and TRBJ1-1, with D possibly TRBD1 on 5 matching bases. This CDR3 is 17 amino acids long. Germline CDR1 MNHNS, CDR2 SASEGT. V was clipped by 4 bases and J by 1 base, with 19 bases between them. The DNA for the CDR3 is TGTGCCAGCAGTGCCCGATCGGGGGGGATGTCGAACACTGAAGCTTTCTTT. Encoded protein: CASSARSGGMSNTEAFF.

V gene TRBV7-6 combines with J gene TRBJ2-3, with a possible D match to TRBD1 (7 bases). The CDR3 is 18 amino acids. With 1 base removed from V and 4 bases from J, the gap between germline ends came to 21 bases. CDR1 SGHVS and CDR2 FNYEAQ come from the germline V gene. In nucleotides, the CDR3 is TGTGCCAGCAGCTTAGGGGTACGGTACAGGGGACTCGCAGATACGCAGTATTTT. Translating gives CASSLGVRYRGLADTQYF.

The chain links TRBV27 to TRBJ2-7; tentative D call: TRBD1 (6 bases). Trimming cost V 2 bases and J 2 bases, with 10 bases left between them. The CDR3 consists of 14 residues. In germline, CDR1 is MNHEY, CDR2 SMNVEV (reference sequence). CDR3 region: CASSLRQGPYEQYF. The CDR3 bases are TGTGCCAGCAGTTTACGGCAGGGGCCCTACGAGCAGTACTTC.

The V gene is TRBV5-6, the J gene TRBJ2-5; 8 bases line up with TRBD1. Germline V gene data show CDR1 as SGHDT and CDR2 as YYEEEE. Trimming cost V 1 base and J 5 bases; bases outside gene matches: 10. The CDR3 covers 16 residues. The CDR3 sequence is CASSLKDTGGRETQYF. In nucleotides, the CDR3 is TGTGCCAGCAGCTTGAAAGACACAGGGGGTAGGGAGACCCAGTACTTC.

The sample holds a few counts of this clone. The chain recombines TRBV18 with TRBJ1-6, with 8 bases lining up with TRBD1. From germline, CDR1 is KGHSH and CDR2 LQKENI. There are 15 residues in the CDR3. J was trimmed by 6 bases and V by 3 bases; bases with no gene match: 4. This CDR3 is CASSPQGQGNSPLHF. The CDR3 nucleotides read TGTGCCAGCTCACCTCAAGGACAGGGTAATTCACCCCTCCACTTT.

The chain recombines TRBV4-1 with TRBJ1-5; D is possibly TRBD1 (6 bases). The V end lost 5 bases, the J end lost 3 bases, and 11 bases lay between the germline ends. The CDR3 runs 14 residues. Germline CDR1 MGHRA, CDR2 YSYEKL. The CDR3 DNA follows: TGCGCCAGCAGCGCGACAGGTTTCAATCAGCCCCAGCATTTT. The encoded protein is CASSATGFNQPQHF.

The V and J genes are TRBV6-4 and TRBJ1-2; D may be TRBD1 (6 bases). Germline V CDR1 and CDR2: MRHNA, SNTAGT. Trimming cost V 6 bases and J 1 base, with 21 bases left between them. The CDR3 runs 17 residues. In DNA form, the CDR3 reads TGTGCCAGCAGCTTAGGACAGTTCATCCCCCTTAACTATGGCTACACCTTC. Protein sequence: CASSLGQFIPLNYGYTF.

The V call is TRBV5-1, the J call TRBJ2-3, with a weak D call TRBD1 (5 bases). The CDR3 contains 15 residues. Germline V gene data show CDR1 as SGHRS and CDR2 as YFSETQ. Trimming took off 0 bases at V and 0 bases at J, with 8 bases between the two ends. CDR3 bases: TGCGCCAGCAGCTTGGGTCAGGGTAGCACAGATACGCAGTATTTT. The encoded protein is CASSLGQGSTDTQYF.

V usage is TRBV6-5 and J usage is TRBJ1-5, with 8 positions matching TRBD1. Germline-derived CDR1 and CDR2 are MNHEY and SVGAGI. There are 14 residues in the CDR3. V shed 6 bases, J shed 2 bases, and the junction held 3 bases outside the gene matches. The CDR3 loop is CASRGTGRNQPQHF. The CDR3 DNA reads TGTGCCAGCAGAGGGACAGGCCGCAATCAGCCCCAGCATTTT.

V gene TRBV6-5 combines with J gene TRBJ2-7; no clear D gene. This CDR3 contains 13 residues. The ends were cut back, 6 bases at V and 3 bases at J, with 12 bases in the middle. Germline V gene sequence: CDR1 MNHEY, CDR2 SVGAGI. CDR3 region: CASSPYRHYEQYF. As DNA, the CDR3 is TGTGCCAGCAGCCCCTACCGACACTACGAGCAGTACTTC.

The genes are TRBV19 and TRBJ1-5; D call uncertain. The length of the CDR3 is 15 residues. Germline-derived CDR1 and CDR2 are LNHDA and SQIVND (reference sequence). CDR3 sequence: CAFVYGRVENQPQHF. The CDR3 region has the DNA TGTGCGTTTGTCTACGGGAGGGTAGAGAATCAGCCCCAGCATTTT. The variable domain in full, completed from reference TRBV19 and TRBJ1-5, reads DGGITQSPKYLFRKEGQNVTLSCEQNLNHDAMYWYRQDPGQGLRLIYYSQIVNDFQKGDIAEGYSVSREKKESFPLTVTSAQKNPTAFYLCAFVYGRVENQPQHFGDGTRLSIL.

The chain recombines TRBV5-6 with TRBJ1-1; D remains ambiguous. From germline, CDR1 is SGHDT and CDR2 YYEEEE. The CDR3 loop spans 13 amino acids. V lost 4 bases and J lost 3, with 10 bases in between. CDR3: CASSQRWDTEAFF. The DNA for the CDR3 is TGTGCCAGCAGCCAGAGGTGGGACACTGAAGCTTTCTTT.

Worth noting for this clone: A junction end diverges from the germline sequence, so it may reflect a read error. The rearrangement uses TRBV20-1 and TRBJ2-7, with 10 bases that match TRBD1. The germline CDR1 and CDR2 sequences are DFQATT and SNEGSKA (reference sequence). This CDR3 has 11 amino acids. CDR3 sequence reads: CSAPGQGLVHF. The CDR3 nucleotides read TGCAGTGCCCCGGGACAGGGGTTAGTCCACTTC.

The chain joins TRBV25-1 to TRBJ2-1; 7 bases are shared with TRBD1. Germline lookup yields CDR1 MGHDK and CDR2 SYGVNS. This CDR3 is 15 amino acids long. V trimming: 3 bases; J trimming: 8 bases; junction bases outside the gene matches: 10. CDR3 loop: CASSDTFGTDDEQFF. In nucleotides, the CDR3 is TGTGCCAGCAGTGACACTTTTGGGACAGACGATGAGCAGTTCTTC.